Listed below are T cell receptor beta chains from one sample, sequenced in a study of T cell responses to AZD1222 COVID-19 vaccine. Clones were read by immunoSEQ multiplex PCR, and TCRdb kept only the in-frame ones, dropping some. The sample shows approximately 92,000 clones, just over 85% of them seen only once. The source material was peripheral blood, sampled on day 0 of AZD1222 vaccination. The receptor set was obtained from an adult in good health. Both conserved end residues are part of each CDR3. The D gene is left open where the match is weak. Only some rows state a clone size, as once, few, many or a class for expanded clones.

>TRBJ2-5|TRBV24-1|TRBD2|-
TGTGCCACCAGTGACTCGGGACTAGCTGATCAAGAGACCCAGTACTTC
CATSDSGLADQETQYF
>TRBJ1-4|TRBV7-9|TRBD1|-
TGTGCCAGCAGCCCTGGACAGGGTCCTAATGAAAAACTGTTTTTT
CASSPGQGPNEKLFF
>TRBJ2-7|TRBV2|TRBD1|-
TGTGCCAGCAGCCCCAGGACAGGTAACTACGAGCAGTACTTC
CASSPRTGNYEQYF
>TRBJ2-7|TRBV6-5|-|-
TGTGCCAGCAGGGGGACCTCCTACGAGCAGTACTTC
CASRGTSYEQYF
>TRBJ1-5|TRBV24-1|TRBD1|-
TGTGCCACCAGTGATCGCGACAGGGATAGCAATCAGCCCCAGCATTTT
CATSDRDRDSNQPQHF
>TRBJ2-1|TRBV5-1|-|-
TGCGCCAGCAGCTTGGCTATCCTTAGAGCTTACAATGAGCAGTTCTTC
CASSLAILRAYNEQFF
>TRBJ1-1|TRBV11-1|TRBD1|-
TGTGCCAGCAGCCTCGGACAGGACAATACGGGCACTGAAGCTTTCTTT
CASSLGQDNTGTEAFF
>TRBJ2-7|TRBV2|TRBD1|-
TGTGCCAGCAAAGGGACAGAGACAAGCTACGAGCAGTACTTC
CASKGTETSYEQYF
>TRBJ2-5|TRBV5-1|-|-
TGCGCCAGCAGCTCCCTGACTAGCCAGGGGGAGACCCAGTACTTC
CASSSLTSQGETQYF
>TRBJ1-5|TRBV6-2/TRBV6-3|-|-
TGTGCCAGCAGTTACGCCTCGGGGTATAGCAATCAGCCCCAGCATTTT
CASSYASGYSNQPQHF
>TRBJ1-5|TRBV11-2|-|once
TGTGCCAGCAGCTTAGGACAAAATCAGCCCCAGCATTTT
CASSLGQNQPQHF
>TRBJ2-1|TRBV5-1|-|-
TGCGCCAGCAGCGACGACTTGAATGAGCAGTTCTTC
CASSDDLNEQFF
>TRBJ2-2|TRBV6-5|-|-
TGTGCCAGCAGTTACTCGAAGTGGACCGGGGAGCTGTTTTTT
CASSYSKWTGELFF
>TRBJ2-3|TRBV3-1/TRBV3-2|-|-
TGTGCCAGCAGCCTCAGACAGGTCACAGATACGCAGTATTTT
CASSLRQVTDTQYF
>TRBJ1-2|TRBV24-1|TRBD1|few
TGTGCCACTAAGACAGGGCGGTATGGCTACACCTTC
CATKTGRYGYTF
>TRBJ1-1|TRBV9|TRBD1|-
TGTGCCAGCAGCCCGAGACAGGGACAAGAAGCTTTCTTT
CASSPRQGQEAFF
>TRBJ2-2|TRBV5-1|TRBD2|-
TGCGCCAGCAGGGCGGGAGAGACGAACACCGGGGAGCTGTTTTTT
CASRAGETNTGELFF
>TRBJ2-5|TRBV19|-|-
TGTGCCAGTAGTATAGGTACCGGGGAGGAGACCCAGTACTTC
CASSIGTGEETQYF
>TRBJ2-1|TRBV7-2|-|-
TGTGCCAGCAGCTTAGCAATCCAGGGTAATGAGCAGTTCTTC
CASSLAIQGNEQFF
>TRBJ1-2|TRBV10-2|TRBD1|-
TGCGCCAGCGGGGGACAGGCCTCCCTTTTATACTTC
CASGGQASLLYF
>TRBJ2-5|TRBV18|-|-
TGTGCCAGCTCACCGGTCGAAGAGACCCAGTACTTC
CASSPVEETQYF
>TRBJ1-6|TRBV30|-|-
TGTGCCTGGCTTTCGGGGGTCTCCAATTCACCCCTCCACTTT
CAWLSGVSNSPLHF
>TRBJ1-1|TRBV2|TRBD1|-
TGTGCCAGCAGACCGGGGACAGGGAGGACTGAAGCTTTCTTT
CASRPGTGRTEAFF
>TRBJ1-2|TRBV19|TRBD1|-
TGTGCCAGTAGTTCGAGGGGACAGGGTCTTGACTATGGCTACACCTTC
CASSSRGQGLDYGYTF
>TRBJ2-3|TRBV11-3|-|-
TGTGCCAGCAGCTCACTTGCTTCCACAGATACGCAGTATTTT
CASSSLASTDTQYF
>TRBJ1-1|TRBV6-5|TRBD1|-
TGTGCCAGCAGAAAACAGGGGGCGAACACTGAAGCTTTCTTT
CASRKQGANTEAFF
>TRBJ2-5|TRBV6-5|TRBD1|-
TGTGCCAGCAGCCGGGACAGGGACGAGACCCAGTACTTC
CASSRDRDETQYF
>TRBJ1-4|TRBV5-1|-|-
TGCGCCAGCAGCTTCGGGTCGGCAACTAATGAAAAACTGTTTTTT
CASSFGSATNEKLFF
>TRBJ1-1|TRBV5-1|-|-
TGCGCCAGCAGGCCCCAACAGGGCCTGAACACTGAAGCTTTCTTT
CASRPQQGLNTEAFF
>TRBJ1-1|TRBV5-1|TRBD1|few
TGCGCCAGCAGCTCCGACTTATCGACAGGGGTGAACACTGAAGCTTTCTTT
CASSSDLSTGVNTEAFF
>TRBJ2-7|TRBV5-6|TRBD2|-
TGTGCCAGCAGTTCGACGGGACTAGCGGCCTACGAGCAGTACTTC
CASSSTGLAAYEQYF
>TRBJ2-3|TRBV5-4|TRBD2|-
TGTGCCAGCACCCTACGGACTAGCGGGAGCACAGATACGCAGTATTTT
CASTLRTSGSTDTQYF
>TRBJ2-1|TRBV5-1|-|-
TGCGCCAGCAGCCTCGACTCCCTCAATGAGCAGTTCTTC
CASSLDSLNEQFF
>TRBJ1-6|TRBV29-1|-|-
TGCAGCGCAAGTTCCCGCAGGGTGCGAAATTCACCCCTCCACTTT
CSASSRRVRNSPLHF
>TRBJ2-3|TRBV4-1|TRBD2|-
TGCGCCAGCAGCCAGGATAGCGGGGGGTACACAGATACGCAGTATTTT
CASSQDSGGYTDTQYF
>TRBJ2-7|TRBV2|-|-
TGTGCCAGCAGTGATACGAGGGTGTCGTCCTACGAGCAGTACTTC
CASSDTRVSSYEQYF
>TRBJ1-2|TRBV3-1/TRBV3-2|-|-
TGTGCCAGCCGAACAGGAGAGGGTGGCTACACCTTC
CASRTGEGGYTF
>TRBJ2-1|TRBV5-1|-|-
TGCGCCAGCAGATATCACAATGAGCAGTTCTTC
CASRYHNEQFF
>TRBJ1-1|TRBV5-1|-|-
TGCGCCAGCAGCCAGACGCCCGGCTCGGGCACTGAAGCTTTCTTT
CASSQTPGSGTEAFF
>TRBJ2-1|TRBV5-1|TRBD2|-
TGCGCCAGCACCCCAACTAGCGGGGGCTCCTACAATGAGCAGTTCTTC
CASTPTSGGSYNEQFF
>TRBJ2-7|TRBV30|TRBD1|-
TGTGCCTGGAACGGGGACAGGGACTACGAGCAGTACTTC
CAWNGDRDYEQYF
>TRBJ2-3|TRBV7-2|TRBD2|-
TGTGCCAGCAGCTTCGCGGGAGGGCCCGGCATTGCCCCCACAGATACGCAGTATTTT
CASSFAGGPGIAPTDTQYF
>TRBJ2-1|TRBV28|-|-
TGTGCCAGCAGTTCCCCCGGGACCCACGCCTACAATGAGCAGTTCTTC
CASSSPGTHAYNEQFF
>TRBJ1-1|TRBV4-1|TRBD1|-
TGCGCCAGCAGCCAAAGGGCACAGGGGGCCCGGATGAACACTGAAGCTTTCTTT
CASSQRAQGARMNTEAFF
>TRBJ2-5|TRBV28|-|-
TGTGCCAGCAGTACCGGACCTGGCAGCCAAGAGACCCAGTACTTC
CASSTGPGSQETQYF
>TRBJ2-5|TRBV12-3/TRBV12-4|-|-
TGTGCCAGCAGATACCAAGAGACCCAGTACTTC
CASRYQETQYF
>TRBJ1-2|TRBV30|TRBD1|few
TGTGCCTGGAGTGCCGGGACAGGGTATGGCTACACCTTC
CAWSAGTGYGYTF
>TRBJ2-7|TRBV28|-|-
TGTGCCAGCAGTTTAAGGTCATACGAGCAGTACTTC
CASSLRSYEQYF
>TRBJ2-7|TRBV11-2|-|-
TGTGCCAGCAGCCCAGAAGGCTACGAGCAGTACTTC
CASSPEGYEQYF